The 23 T cell receptor beta chains presented below share a single source sample, sequenced in a study of OX40 agonist ivuxolimab in advanced cancers. Data came from immunoSEQ multiplex PCR; TCRdb stores just in-frame clones and leaves some out. The table lists more than 15,000 clones, roughly 73% of them singletons. Specimen: CD4+ or CD8+ T cells sorted from blood, collected in a trial of the OX40 agonist ivuxolimab. These TCRs come from an adult with an advanced solid tumor such as melanoma, head and neck, liver or kidney cancer.

The genes are TRBV7-6 and TRBJ1-4; the match to TRBD1 covers 9 bases. V dropped 1 base and J dropped 5; count of bases not matched to a gene: 5. The CDR3 is 16 residues long. CDR1 is SGHVS, CDR2 FNYEAQ, per germline. The CDR3: CASSLEGGTGNEKLFF. The CDR3 DNA reads as TGTGCCAGCAGCTTAGAAGGGGGGACAGGGAATGAAAAACTGTTTTTT. The full variable domain, completed using reference TRBV7-6 and TRBJ1-4, is GAGVSQSPRYKVTKRGQDVALRCDPISGHVSLYWYRQALGQGPEFLTYFNYEAQQDKSGLPNDRFSAERPEGSISTLTIQRTEQRDSAMYRCASSLEGGTGNEKLFFGSGTQLSVL.

By proportion, this clone is medium-sized. The V gene is TRBV4-2, the J gene TRBJ1-2, with 7 bases matching TRBD1. The CDR3 contains 12 residues. The germline gives CDR1 LGHNA, CDR2 YNFKEQ. Trimming cost V 6 bases and J 4 bases; bases outside gene matches: 2. The CDR3 here is CASRTGSYGYTF. The CDR3 nucleotides read TGTGCCAGCAGGACAGGGTCCTATGGCTACACCTTC.

This clone appeared once. The chain carries TRBV7-9 and TRBJ2-5; TRBD1 might be the D (5 bases). The CDR3 runs 14 residues. CDR1 is SEHNR and CDR2 is FQNEAQ in the germline V gene (reference sequence). V dropped 7 bases and J dropped 1 base, with 13 bases sitting between them. The CDR3: CASTEQGTQETQYF. The CDR3 DNA reads as TGTGCCAGCACCGAGCAGGGTACCCAAGAGACCCAGTACTTC.

J is TRBJ2-3 and V is TRBV5-4; 12 positions agree with TRBD2. The length of the CDR3 is 16 residues. V trimming: 3 bases; J trimming: 1 base; junction bases outside the gene matches: 3. CDR1 is SGHNT, CDR2 YYREEE, per germline (reference sequence). In DNA, the CDR3 is TGTGCCAGCAGCTCGGGACTAGCGGGCGGCACAGATACGCAGTATTTT. Protein sequence: CASSSGLAGGTDTQYF. The complete variable domain, with remaining parts taken from reference TRBV5-4 and TRBJ2-3, reads ETGVTQSPTHLIKTRGQQVTLRCSSQSGHNTVSWYQQALGQGPQFIFQYYREEENGRGNFPPRFSGLQFPNYSSELNVNALELDDSALYLCASSSGLAGGTDTQYFGPGTRLTVL.

This clone showed up just a few times. This sequence joins TRBV19 and TRBJ2-7, with D unclear. Germline loops: CDR1 LNHDA, CDR2 SQIVND (reference sequence). This CDR3 region has 12 residues. The V and J ends lost 6 bases and 6 bases respectively, with 12 bases between them. The CDR3 protein is CASSLWPGEQYF. The CDR3, as DNA: TGTGCCAGTAGCCTATGGCCCGGCGAGCAGTACTTC.

V is TRBV7-3 and J is TRBJ2-1; the D gene is possibly TRBD1 (5 bases). V was clipped by 5 bases and J by 5 bases, with 13 bases between them. This CDR3 is built from 14 residues. Germline lookup yields CDR1 SGHTA and CDR2 FQGTGA. The CDR3 protein is CASSLLGQNNEQFF. The CDR3 DNA sequence: TGTGCCAGCAGCCTCCTTGGACAAAACAATGAGCAGTTCTTC. Together with reference TRBV7-3 and TRBJ2-1, the CDR3 gives the full variable domain: GAGVSQTPSNKVTEKGKYVELRCDPISGHTALYWYRQSLGQGPEFLIYFQGTGAADDSGLPNDRFFAVRPEGSVSTLKIQRTERGDSAVYLCASSLLGQNNEQFFGPGTRLTVL.

The chain links TRBV4-3 to TRBJ2-5, with 7 bases aligning to TRBD1. The germline V gene encodes CDR1 LGHNA and CDR2 YSLEER. The CDR3 totals 18 residues. Losses at the gene ends were 1 base for V and 0 bases for J; bases not matched to a gene: 11. The CDR3, as DNA: TGCGCCAGCAGCCAAGCCGCGACCGGGACAGCGTACCAAGAGACCCAGTACTTC. Its translation: CASSQAATGTAYQETQYF.

J is TRBJ2-1 and V is TRBV28; 9 bases are a match to TRBD1. CDR1 is MDHEN, CDR2 SYDVKM, per germline. The junction had 7 bases not matched to a gene; V was cut back by 3 bases and J by 4 bases. The CDR3 spans 16 residues. DNA of the CDR3: TGTGCCAGCAGTTTGGAGGACAGGGGACATTACAATGAGCAGTTCTTC. Translation gives CASSLEDRGHYNEQFF. Using reference TRBV28 and TRBJ2-1 for the parts outside the CDR3, the full variable domain is DVKVTQSSRYLVKRTGEKVFLECVQDMDHENMFWYRQDPGLGLRLIYFSYDVKMKEKGDIPEGYSVSREKKERFSLILESASTNQTSMYLCASSLEDRGHYNEQFFGPGTRLTVL.

The rearrangement links TRBV11-1 to TRBJ2-1; D unclear. The V gene's germline CDR1 is SGHAT and CDR2 FQDESV (reference sequence). The CDR3 runs to 12 residues. The germline V and J ends were trimmed by 3 bases and 7 bases, with 7 bases remaining between them. CDR3 nucleotide sequence: TGTGCCAGCAGCTTGATCAGAAATGAGCAGTTCTTC. As protein: CASSLIRNEQFF.

The V gene is TRBV27, the J gene TRBJ1-5, with a weak D call TRBD1 (5 bases). V was shortened by 3 bases and J by 1 base, with 16 bases between the two germline ends. CDR1 is MNHEY and CDR2 is SMNVEV in the germline V gene (reference sequence). The CDR3 length is 17 residues. The CDR3 DNA sequence: TGTGCCAGCAGTTTCCAGAGGACCCAGGGAAGCAATCAGCCCCAGCATTTT. It yields the protein CASSFQRTQGSNQPQHF.

The J gene is TRBJ2-2, the V gene TRBV27; no firm D call. The CDR3 runs to 14 residues. Trimming left V 4 bases short and J 0 bases short, with 6 bases between. Germline values: CDR1 MNHEY, CDR2 SMNVEV (reference sequence). The CDR3 DNA is TGTGCCAGCAGTTATTACGCGAACACCGGGGAGCTGTTTTTT. It specifies CASSYYANTGELFF.

The chain has TRBV5-1 and TRBJ1-2, with TRBD1 matching over 9 bases. J was trimmed by 5 bases and V by 6 bases; bases with no gene match: 2. CDR3 length: 12 residues. Germline CDR1 is SGHRS and CDR2 is YFSETQ. The CDR3, as DNA: TGCGCCAGCACCGGGACAGGGTATGGCTACACCTTC. Translating it yields CASTGTGYGYTF.

This chain connects TRBV4-1 to TRBJ2-5, with TRBD2 matching 11 bases. Germline-derived CDR1 and CDR2 are MGHRA and YSYEKL. V shed 4 bases and J 1 base; nucleotides not matched to a gene: 8. The CDR3 loop spans 17 amino acids. CDR3 in amino acids: CASSPLGTSGSQETQYF. As DNA, the CDR3 is TGCGCCAGCAGCCCCCTAGGAACTAGCGGGAGCCAAGAGACCCAGTACTTC.

This rearrangement joins TRBV9 to TRBJ1-3; D gene unclear. This CDR3 is built from 15 residues. The V and J ends lost 0 bases and 0 bases respectively, with 7 bases between them. Germline V gives CDR1 SGDLS, CDR2 YYNGEE. This chain's CDR3 is CASSVGLSSGNTIYF. The CDR3 coding sequence is TGTGCCAGCAGCGTAGGACTATCCTCTGGAAACACCATATATTTT.

This chain joins TRBV7-2 and TRBJ2-1, with no clear D. Germline V lookup: CDR1 SGHTA, CDR2 FQGNSA. The V and J ends lost 1 base and 5 bases respectively, with 9 bases between them. The CDR3 is 14 residues long. The CDR3 sequence: CASSLVPEDNEQFF. CDR3 nucleotide sequence: TGTGCCAGCAGCTTAGTTCCCGAGGACAATGAGCAGTTCTTC.

The chain is built from TRBV6-6 and TRBJ2-3; 10 positions match TRBD2. Germline V lookup: CDR1 MNHNY, CDR2 SVGAGI (reference sequence). This CDR3 is 16 amino acids long. V was pared by 2 bases and J by 3 bases, with 5 bases of the junction left unmatched. CDR3 sequence reads: CASSYVSGRATDTQYF. The CDR3 DNA follows: TGTGCCAGCAGTTACGTGAGCGGGAGGGCAACAGATACGCAGTATTTT.

The chain carries TRBV27 and TRBJ2-1; the D gene is possibly TRBD2 (6 bases). The V gene lost 4 bases and the J gene lost 8 bases, with 15 bases spanning the gap. Germline-derived CDR1 and CDR2 are MNHEY and SMNVEV (reference sequence). CDR3 size: 14 residues. CDR3 coding DNA: TGTGCCAGCAGTTATGGCGACGGGGGTGATGAGCAGTTCTTC. Protein sequence: CASSYGDGGDEQFF.

The chain couples TRBV29-1 to TRBJ2-1; the match to TRBD2 covers 13 bases. This CDR3 has 19 amino acids. V lost 3 bases, J lost 2 bases, and 13 bases stayed unmatched. Germline-derived CDR1 and CDR2 are SQVTM and ANQGSEA. The CDR3 here is CSVELWATSGRATYNEQFF. Here the CDR3 DNA reads TGCAGCGTTGAGCTGTGGGCAACTAGCGGGAGGGCGACCTACAATGAGCAGTTCTTC.

The chain couples TRBV7-9 to TRBJ2-7, with D possibly being TRBD1 (5 bases). Per the germline V gene, CDR1 is SEHNR and CDR2 is FQNEAQ (reference sequence). This CDR3 region has 14 residues. V was clipped by 1 base and J by 3 bases, with 10 bases between them. CDR3 region: CASSLGAGHYEQYF. CDR3 sequence (DNA): TGTGCCAGCAGCTTAGGGGCAGGGCACTACGAGCAGTACTTC.

The CDR3: CAIYGDGGNTQYF. As DNA, the CDR3 is TGTGCCATCTACGGGGACGGTGGGAATACGCAGTATTTT. V is TRBV10-3 and J is TRBJ2-3; D is perhaps TRBD1 or TRBD2 (5 bases each). This CDR3 has 13 amino acids. Trimming shortened V by 8 bases and J by 7 bases, and 16 bases separated the two germline ends. Germline CDR1 ENHRY, CDR2 SYGVKD.

This clone appeared a single time. The chain combines TRBV6-4 with TRBJ1-6; 7 bases align to TRBD1. This CDR3 contains 13 residues. The trim removed 10 bases at V and 7 bases at J, leaving 7 bases unmatched. Germline V gives CDR1 MRHNA, CDR2 SNTAGT. The CDR3 DNA is TGTGCCATCCTCCAGGGGGAGAATTCACCCCTCCACTTT. It yields the protein CAILQGENSPLHF.

The rearrangement links TRBV13 to TRBJ2-1, with 9 bases identical to TRBD1. The trim removed 4 bases at V and 3 bases at J, leaving 4 bases unmatched. The V gene's germline CDR1 is PRHDT and CDR2 FYEKMQ (reference sequence). CDR3 length: 15 amino acids. In DNA, the CDR3 is TGTGCCAGCAGCTCCGGGACAGGGAACTACAATGAGCAGTTCTTC. Residues: CASSSGTGNYNEQFF.

There are many counts of this clone. The rearrangement joins TRBV27 to TRBJ1-1, with 11 bases lining up with TRBD1. The germline V gene has CDR1 MNHEY and CDR2 SMNVEV (reference sequence). J lost 3 bases, V lost 0 bases, and 6 bases had no gene match. This CDR3 spans 17 amino acids. The DNA for the CDR3 is TGTGCCAGCAGTTTATCCTGGACAGGGGGCTTGTACACTGAAGCTTTCTTT. Translation gives CASSLSWTGGLYTEAFF.